A single sample gave rise to the 4 T cell receptor beta chains below, sequenced in a study of shared clonotypes between healthy human individuals. Naive CD8 cells lacked CD45RO and underwent positive selection for CCR7, leaving out terminally differentiated effector memory CD45RA+ cells. Here immunoSEQ multiplex PCR was the method, and the copy in TCRdb shows in-frame clones only, minus some. The table has about 2 million clones, roughly 95% seen once; the top ten hold under 1.5%. Sequenced input: naive CD8+ T cells sorted from blood. These receptors were obtained from a man between 18 and 29 years old in good health.

Here the CDR3 DNA reads TGTGCCAGCATGCAACACAGGGACCCTGAAGCTTTCTTT. Translating gives CASMQHRDPEAFF. The V and J genes are TRBV7-9 and TRBJ1-1; D may be TRBD1 (6 bases). The CDR3 loop spans 13 amino acids. Germline lookup yields CDR1 SEHNR and CDR2 FQNEAQ (reference sequence). Trimming removed 7 bases from V and 6 bases from J, with 15 bases in between.

For this clone: This specimen includes other DNA sequences encoding the same CDR3. The chain couples TRBV7-9 to TRBJ2-5; no clear D. From germline, CDR1 is SEHNR and CDR2 FQNEAQ (reference sequence). The CDR3 runs to 12 residues. Trimming pared 4 bases from V and 5 bases from J, leaving 8 bases between. In DNA form, the CDR3 reads TGTGCCAGCAGCTCGCCCTTGGAGACCCAGTACTTC. Translating it yields CASSSPLETQYF.

On this clone: The same CDR3 arises from other DNA sequences in this sample as well. V usage is TRBV27 and J usage is TRBJ2-7, with TRBD1 as a possible D gene (6 bases). Germline assignment: CDR1 MNHEY and CDR2 SMNVEV (reference sequence). This CDR3 has 14 residues. Trimming stripped 2 bases from V and 3 bases from J, with 11 bases between. The CDR3 region is CASSLGAGVYEQYF. The CDR3 DNA reads TGTGCCAGCAGTTTAGGTGCAGGGGTCTACGAGCAGTACTTC.

This clone has only one observation. The rearrangement joins TRBV5-6 to TRBJ2-1; 12 nucleotides line up with TRBD1. This CDR3 contains 15 residues. CDR1 and CDR2 from the germline V gene are SGHDT and YYEEEE. The V segment lost 5 bases and the J segment 7 bases; nucleotides outside the gene matches: 7. The CDR3: CASRSGTGGFNEQFF. In DNA, the CDR3 is TGTGCCAGCAGATCCGGGACAGGGGGCTTTAATGAGCAGTTCTTC.